The 18 T cell receptor beta chains presented below share a single source sample, sequenced in a study of vaccination and CD4 T cells after COVID-19. Once obtained from cultured CD4+ T cells, the DNA was sequenced using the Oncomine TCR Beta short-read assay. TCRdb re-called the PCR reads with MiXCR, one entry per CDR3 protein. The table includes fewer than 20,000 distinct CDR3 sequences, approximately 73% detected once. For these receptors, no antigen is known. Treatment reported: approximately 9-day PBMC culture with coronavirus spike peptide pools or control peptides (ViraFEST assay). Sequenced material: CD4+ T cells from blood, cultured in vitro. The source is a human donor who had recovered from COVID-19.

The CDR3 reads CASSFGPAGVETQYF. CDR3 DNA sequence: TGTGCCAGCAGTTTCGGCCCAGCGGGAGTGGAGACCCAGTACTTC. The chain carries TRBV28 and TRBJ2-5; 8 positions agree with TRBD2. Trimming cost V 3 bases and J 5 bases; bases outside gene matches: 8. The CDR3 consists of 15 residues. The germline V gene has CDR1 MDHEN and CDR2 SYDVKM.

J is TRBJ1-1 and V is TRBV6-5, with D possibly being TRBD1 (5 bases). CDR3 length equals 15 residues. The germline V gene encodes CDR1 MNHEY and CDR2 SVGAGI. V lost 4 bases and J lost 5, with 17 bases in between. The CDR3 DNA reads as TGTGCCAGCAGTTTAGGGGTTGTCGGAGCGACTGAAGCTTTCTTT. It encodes CASSLGVVGATEAFF.

J is TRBJ1-2 and V is TRBV6-5; D ambiguous. V lost 0 bases and J 4 bases, leaving 15 bases between the germline ends. CDR3 length: 16 amino acids. Germline V lookup: CDR1 MNHEY, CDR2 SVGAGI. The CDR3 DNA reads as TGTGCCAGCAGTTACTCCTCGGCGGCACCCGGCTATGGCTACACCTTC. This sequence encodes CASSYSSAAPGYGYTF.

This chain connects TRBV11-2 to TRBJ2-5; 8 positions match TRBD1. The CDR3 spans 16 residues. J was trimmed by 4 bases and V by 1 base; bases with no gene match: 8. Germline CDR1 and CDR2: SGHAT and FQNNGV. CDR3 nucleotide sequence: TGTGCCAGCAGCTTAGGTTCGGCAGGGGGCGGAGAGACCCAGTACTTC. It encodes CASSLGSAGGGETQYF.

V and J are TRBV25-1 and TRBJ2-5; no reliable D call. V lost 4 bases and J 1 base, leaving 10 bases between the germline ends. The CDR3 runs 14 residues. Looked up from germline, CDR1 is MGHDK and CDR2 is SYGVNS. Written as DNA, the CDR3 is TGTGCCAGCAGTGTGGGTACAGCCCAAGAGACCCAGTACTTC. Translating it yields CASSVGTAQETQYF.

This clonotype was counted only a few times. The chain couples TRBV28 to TRBJ1-2; TRBD1 matches at 7 bases. Germline V gene data show CDR1 as MDHEN and CDR2 as SYDVKM. This CDR3 comprises 14 residues. V trimming: 5 bases; J trimming: 4 bases; junction bases outside the gene matches: 7. The DNA of the CDR3 is TGTGCCAGCAGTCAGCCGACAGGGTTCTATGGCTACACCTTC. This gives the protein CASSQPTGFYGYTF.

The chain recombines TRBV28 with TRBJ1-5; tentatively, D is TRBD1 (5 bases). Trimming took off 2 bases at V and 9 bases at J, with 14 bases between the two ends. CDR3 size: 14 residues. Germline V CDR1 and CDR2: MDHEN, SYDVKM. CDR3 loop: CASSLTGSWLPQHF. DNA for the CDR3: TGTGCCAGCAGTTTAACAGGTTCGTGGTTGCCCCAGCATTTT.

This clonotype occurred a few times. The V call is TRBV23-1, the J call TRBJ2-5; 7 bases map to TRBD1. Being an ORF, TRBV23-1 has a function that is uncertain. V dropped 4 bases and J dropped 3; count of bases not matched to a gene: 11. This CDR3 region has 16 residues. The CDR3: CASSLNTGEFKETQYF. In DNA form, the CDR3 reads TGCGCCAGCAGTCTAAACACAGGGGAATTCAAAGAGACCCAGTACTTC.

This chain connects TRBV29-1 to TRBJ1-1; no clear D gene. The CDR3 sequence is 12 residues long. Germline V lookup: CDR1 SQVTM, CDR2 ANQGSEA. The V and J ends lost 3 bases and 4 bases respectively, with 9 bases between them. Written as DNA, the CDR3 is TGCAGCGTTGATAGGCAGAGCACTGAAGCTTTCTTT. Residues: CSVDRQSTEAFF.

The V call is TRBV27, the J call TRBJ1-6, with D uncertain. CDR3 length: 16 residues. Germline-derived CDR1 and CDR2 are MNHEY and SMNVEV (reference sequence). V shed 5 bases and J shed 0 bases, with 11 bases lying between them. This chain's CDR3 is CASSTRQASYNSPLHF. CDR3 DNA: TGTGCCAGCAGTACCCGACAAGCCTCCTATAATTCACCCCTCCACTTT.

The CDR3 protein is CASRVYLGAREQPQHF. In DNA, the CDR3 is TGTGCCAGCAGGGTATATCTCGGGGCCCGAGAGCAGCCCCAGCATTTT. The V call is TRBV6-1, the J call TRBJ1-5; possible D gene TRBD1, 5 bases. There are 16 residues in the CDR3. Trimming removed 6 bases from V and 7 bases from J, with 22 bases in between. CDR1 and CDR2 (germline): MNHNS, SASEGT.

The chain employs TRBV28 and TRBJ1-2; D is unclear. The germline V and J ends were trimmed by 10 bases and 8 bases, with 20 bases remaining between them. The CDR3 length is 13 residues. Germline assignment: CDR1 MDHEN and CDR2 SYDVKM. The CDR3 nucleotides are TGTGCCACCTTTAGGGTGGTACCTAAGGGCTACACCTTC. Translation: CATFRVVPKGYTF.

V is TRBV27 and J is TRBJ1-1; D uncertain. This CDR3 spans 11 amino acids. Trimming stripped 4 bases from V and 7 bases from J, with 7 bases between. CDR1 and CDR2 (germline): MNHEY, SMNVEV (reference sequence). Here the CDR3 reads CASSSPNEAFF. Written as DNA, the CDR3 is TGTGCCAGCAGTTCTCCCAATGAAGCTTTCTTT.

The chain combines TRBV7-9 with TRBJ1-1; D remains unclear. V was shortened by 2 bases and J by 4 bases, with 8 bases between the two germline ends. The CDR3 covers 13 residues. Germline CDR1 SEHNR, CDR2 FQNEAQ (reference sequence). The CDR3 reads CASSLKGGTEAFF. The CDR3 bases are TGTGCCAGCAGCTTAAAGGGAGGCACTGAAGCTTTCTTT. The full variable domain, rest sourced from reference TRBV7-9 and TRBJ1-1, is DTGVSQNPRHKITKRGQNVTFRCDPISEHNRLYWYRQTLGQGPEFLTYFQNEAQLEKSRLLSDRFSAERPKGSFSTLEIQRTEQGDSAMYLCASSLKGGTEAFFGQGTRLTVV.

The CDR3 protein is CASRIGGRVQETQYF. The CDR3 DNA sequence: TGTGCCAGCCGTATTGGGGGCAGGGTCCAAGAGACCCAGTACTTC. V is TRBV6-1 and J is TRBJ2-5; a weak D match, TRBD1 (6 bases). This CDR3 spans 15 amino acids. Germline V lookup: CDR1 MNHNS, CDR2 SASEGT. The V end was cut by 8 bases, the J end by 1 base, with 17 bases between.

The chain combines TRBV4-3 with TRBJ2-7; no definite D call. The CDR3 has 16 amino acids. Germline V lookup: CDR1 LGHNA, CDR2 YSLEER. V lost 0 bases and J 2 bases, leaving 14 bases between the germline ends. CDR3 region: CASSQDVSIRPYEQYF. The CDR3 DNA follows: TGCGCCAGCAGCCAAGATGTTTCCATAAGGCCCTACGAGCAGTACTTC.

The chain links TRBV19 to TRBJ2-5, with 7 nucleotides matching TRBD2. Trimming at V came to 4 bases and at J to 6 bases, leaving 5 bases not matched to a gene. This CDR3 spans 13 amino acids. Germline V gives CDR1 LNHDA, CDR2 SQIVND (reference sequence). The CDR3 sequence is CASSNPGGKTQYF. The DNA for the CDR3 is TGTGCCAGTAGTAATCCGGGGGGAAAGACCCAGTACTTC. Combining the CDR3 with reference TRBV19 and TRBJ2-5 gives the whole variable domain DGGITQSPKYLFRKEGQNVTLSCEQNLNHDAMYWYRQDPGQGLRLIYYSQIVNDFQKGDIAEGYSVSREKKESFPLTVTSAQKNPTAFYLCASSNPGGKTQYFGPGTRLLVL.

The genes are TRBV20-1 and TRBJ1-2; D remains ambiguous. V shed 8 bases and J shed 8 bases, with 18 bases lying between them. The CDR3 has 12 residues. Germline V gene data show CDR1 as DFQATT and CDR2 as SNEGSKA (reference sequence). CDR3 sequence: CSHREGPRGYTF. In nucleotides, the CDR3 is TGCAGTCACCGAGAGGGTCCTAGGGGCTACACCTTC.